The 16 T cell receptor beta chains below all came from one sample that was sequenced in a study of neoadjuvant nivolumab and ipilimumab in lung cancer. Assay used: immunoSEQ multiplex PCR; TCRdb lists only in-frame clones, some missing. Found here are more than 40,000 clones, 80% to 90% of them singletons; the top ten hold about 3.5%. The sample consisted of blood, taken before neoadjuvant nivolumab, alone or with ipilimumab. These receptors all come from an adult with non-small cell lung cancer. Some clones in this sample may be carry-over from other donors' samples.

The chain employs TRBV11-3 and TRBJ2-5; 11 bases match TRBD1. CDR1 is SGHNT, CDR2 YENEEA, per germline. The CDR3 length is 16 residues. V shed 1 base, J shed 4 bases, and the junction held 5 bases outside the gene matches. This chain's CDR3 is CASSLAWTGGLETQYF. The CDR3 DNA follows: TGTGCCAGCAGCTTAGCCTGGACAGGGGGCTTAGAGACCCAGTACTTC.

The chain couples TRBV7-3 to TRBJ2-2; D call uncertain. Germline V gene data show CDR1 as SGHTA and CDR2 as FQGTGA. V gave up 2 bases and J gave up 2 bases, with 3 bases separating them. The CDR3 is 13 residues long. The CDR3 DNA follows: TGTGCCAGCAGCTTACGCAACACCGGGGAGCTGTTTTTT. This sequence encodes CASSLRNTGELFF.

The J gene is TRBJ2-1, the V gene TRBV6-5; the match to TRBD2 covers 7 bases. The CDR3 loop spans 13 amino acids. V dropped 5 bases and J dropped 5; count of bases not matched to a gene: 3. Germline V gene lookup returns CDR1 MNHEY and CDR2 SVGAGI. The CDR3 region is CASSRRENNEQFF. As DNA, the CDR3 is TGTGCCAGCAGTCGGCGGGAGAACAATGAGCAGTTCTTC.

In regard to this clone: Other nucleotide sequences in the sample specify the same CDR3. The genes are TRBV15 and TRBJ1-1; 7 bases map to TRBD1. CDR1 is LNHNV and CDR2 is YYDKDF in the germline V gene (reference sequence). Unmatched junction bases numbered 3, after V lost 1 base and J lost 4 bases. The CDR3 spans 14 residues. As DNA, the CDR3 is TGTGCCACCAGCAGAGCTAGACAGGGCACTGAAGCTTTCTTT. It yields the protein CATSRARQGTEAFF. Full variable domain (remainder filled in from reference TRBV15 and TRBJ1-1): DAMVIQNPRYQVTQFGKPVTLSCSQTLNHNVMYWYQQKSSQAPKLLFHYYDKDFNNEADTPDNFQSRRPNTSFCFLDIRSPGLGDTAMYLCATSRARQGTEAFFGQGTRLTVV.

This CDR3 is CASSSGQGYEKLFF. In nucleotides, the CDR3 is TGTGCCAGCAGTTCGGGACAGGGATATGAAAAACTGTTTTTT. The chain employs TRBV6-5 and TRBJ1-4, with TRBD1 matching over 9 bases. The CDR3 runs to 14 residues. The V and J ends lost 4 bases and 6 bases, in that order; junction bases with no gene match: 3. CDR1 is MNHEY and CDR2 is SVGAGI in the germline V gene.

The V and J genes are TRBV7-9 and TRBJ2-3, with 7 bases identical to TRBD1. V shed 5 bases, J shed 4 bases, and the junction held 6 bases outside the gene matches. CDR1 and CDR2 from the germline V gene are SEHNR and FQNEAQ (reference sequence). This CDR3 spans 14 amino acids. As DNA, the CDR3 is TGTGCCAGCAGCCCGACAGGGCGGGCAGATACGCAGTATTTT. This codes for CASSPTGRADTQYF.

The chain uses TRBV7-9 and TRBJ2-6; D uncertain. Trimming took off 0 bases at V and 0 bases at J, with 0 bases between the two ends. Germline assignment: CDR1 SEHNR and CDR2 FQNEAQ (reference sequence). The CDR3 length is 14 residues. The CDR3 is CASSLASGANVLTF. CDR3 coding DNA: TGTGCCAGCAGCTTAGCCTCTGGGGCCAACGTCCTGACTTTC.

V gene TRBV7-7 combines with J gene TRBJ2-7; perhaps TRBD1 as D (5 bases). This CDR3 is 11 amino acids long. CDR1 and CDR2 from the germline V gene are SSHAT and FNYEAQ (reference sequence). Here the CDR3 reads CAVGQGYEQYF. CDR3 DNA sequence: TGTGCGGTAGGGCAGGGATACGAGCAGTACTTC.

The rearrangement links TRBV30 to TRBJ2-2; no reliable D call. Deletions cut 3 bases from V and 6 bases from J, with 5 bases between. Germline CDR1 GTSNPN, CDR2 SVGIG (reference sequence). This CDR3 region has 11 residues. CDR3 sequence (DNA): TGTGCCTGGAGGGAATCCGGGGAGCTGTTTTTT. Translation: CAWRESGELFF. Variable domain in full (rest from reference TRBV30 and TRBJ2-2): SQTIHQWPATLVQPVGSPLSLECTVEGTSNPNLYWYRQAAGRGLQLLFYSVGIGQISSEVPQNLSASRPQDRQFILSSKKLLLSDSGFYLCAWRESGELFFGEGSRLTVL.

The chain recombines TRBV7-8 with TRBJ1-5; weak D call: TRBD1 (6 bases). Trimming removed 3 bases from V and 1 base from J, with 10 bases in between. This CDR3 has 15 residues. The germline gives CDR1 SGHVS, CDR2 FQNEAQ. This CDR3 reads CASSLGGASNQPQHF. DNA of the CDR3: TGTGCCAGCAGCTTGGGGGGGGCAAGCAATCAGCCCCAGCATTTT.

The chain has TRBV6-1 and TRBJ1-1; 12 bases are a match to TRBD1. This CDR3 has 14 amino acids. Unmatched junction bases numbered 10, after V lost 10 bases and J lost 7 bases. CDR1 and CDR2 (germline): MNHNS, SASEGT. The CDR3 DNA reads TGTGCCACCACCGGGACAGGGGGCCTTAATGAAGCTTTCTTT. It translates to CATTGTGGLNEAFF.

The rearrangement uses TRBV27 and TRBJ1-1; D remains ambiguous. The CDR3 is 13 residues long. CDR1 MNHEY and CDR2 SMNVEV come from the germline V gene (reference sequence). The ends were cut back, 0 bases at V and 3 bases at J, with 5 bases in the middle. The CDR3 DNA sequence: TGTGCCAGCAGTTTATCGCTGCACACTGAAGCTTTCTTT. It specifies CASSLSLHTEAFF.

The chain links TRBV7-2 to TRBJ1-5; 9 bases are a match to TRBD1. The CDR3 runs 15 residues. J lost 4 bases, V lost 6 bases, and 7 bases had no gene match. Germline lookup yields CDR1 SGHTA and CDR2 FQGNSA. The CDR3 region is CASRPYRGPNQPQHF. Written as DNA, the CDR3 is TGTGCCAGCAGACCCTACAGGGGGCCTAATCAGCCCCAGCATTTT.

The V and J genes are TRBV30 and TRBJ1-1; D is unclear. The CDR3 is made up of 13 amino acids. Germline V gene sequence: CDR1 GTSNPN, CDR2 SVGIG (reference sequence). With 0 bases removed from V and 2 bases from J, the gap between germline ends came to 7 bases. This chain's CDR3 is CAWSVLTNTEAFF. In nucleotides, the CDR3 is TGTGCCTGGAGTGTACTGACCAACACTGAAGCTTTCTTT.

The V gene is TRBV7-3, the J gene TRBJ2-5; 11 bases map to TRBD2. CDR1 and CDR2 from the germline V gene are SGHTA and FQGTGA. This CDR3 region has 15 residues. V shed 3 bases and J 4 bases; nucleotides not matched to a gene: 4. The CDR3 region is CASSLTSGILETQYF. The CDR3 nucleotides read TGTGCCAGCAGCTTGACTAGCGGGATTTTAGAGACCCAGTACTTC.

This sequence joins TRBV11-3 and TRBJ2-3; TRBD2 agrees at 10 bases. This CDR3 spans 16 amino acids. CDR1 SGHNT and CDR2 YENEEA come from the germline V gene. V was pared by 1 base and J by 4 bases, with 5 bases of the junction left unmatched. This CDR3 is CASSLGTSGKADTQYF. The CDR3, as DNA: TGTGCCAGCAGCTTAGGCACTAGCGGGAAGGCAGATACGCAGTATTTT.